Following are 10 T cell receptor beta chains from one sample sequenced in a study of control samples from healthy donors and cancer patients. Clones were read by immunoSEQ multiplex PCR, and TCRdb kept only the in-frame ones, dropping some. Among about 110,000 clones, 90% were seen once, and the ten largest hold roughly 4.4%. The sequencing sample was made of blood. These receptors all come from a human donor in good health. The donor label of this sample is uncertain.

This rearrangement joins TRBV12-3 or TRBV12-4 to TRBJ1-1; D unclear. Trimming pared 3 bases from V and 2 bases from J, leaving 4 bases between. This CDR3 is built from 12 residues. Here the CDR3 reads CASSLFNTEAFF. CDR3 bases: TGTGCCAGCAGTTTGTTTAACACTGAAGCTTTCTTT.

The CDR3 here is CASSQVGQLNTEAFF. The CDR3 DNA follows: TGCGCCAGCAGCCAAGTAGGACAGCTGAACACTGAAGCTTTCTTT. The chain recombines TRBV4-1 with TRBJ1-1, with a tentative D call TRBD1 (6 bases). The CDR3 loop spans 15 amino acids. The ends were cut back, 1 base at V and 0 bases at J, with 9 bases in the middle. Germline V gene sequence: CDR1 MGHRA, CDR2 YSYEKL.

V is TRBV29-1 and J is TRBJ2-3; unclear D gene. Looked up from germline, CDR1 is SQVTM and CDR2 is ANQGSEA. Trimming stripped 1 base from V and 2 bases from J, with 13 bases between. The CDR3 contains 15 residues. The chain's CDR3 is CSVEVDGPNTDTQYF. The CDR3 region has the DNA TGCAGCGTTGAAGTGGACGGACCGAACACAGATACGCAGTATTTT.

The CDR3 DNA follows: TGTGCTAGTGGTTTGGTCTTCCCAACAACCTTC. It yields the protein CASGLVFPTTF. This chain joins TRBV12-5 and TRBJ1-2; no firm D call. The CDR3 loop spans 11 amino acids. Looked up from germline, CDR1 is LGHNT and CDR2 is FRNRAP. Trimming took off 0 bases at V and 14 bases at J, with 10 bases between the two ends.

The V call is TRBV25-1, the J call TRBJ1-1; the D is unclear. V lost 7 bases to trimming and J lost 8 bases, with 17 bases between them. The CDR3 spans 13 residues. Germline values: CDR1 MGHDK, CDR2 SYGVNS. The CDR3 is CASTASIVREAFF. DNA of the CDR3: TGTGCCAGCACCGCCTCAATCGTCCGAGAAGCTTTCTTT.

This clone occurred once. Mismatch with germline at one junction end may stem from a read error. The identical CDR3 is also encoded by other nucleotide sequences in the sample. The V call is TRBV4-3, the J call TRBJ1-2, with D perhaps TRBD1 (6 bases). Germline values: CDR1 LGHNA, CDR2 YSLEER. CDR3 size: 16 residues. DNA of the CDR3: TGCGCCAGTAGCCAAGAACCGGGGACATCTAACTATGGCTACACCTTC. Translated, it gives CASSQEPGTSNYGYTF.

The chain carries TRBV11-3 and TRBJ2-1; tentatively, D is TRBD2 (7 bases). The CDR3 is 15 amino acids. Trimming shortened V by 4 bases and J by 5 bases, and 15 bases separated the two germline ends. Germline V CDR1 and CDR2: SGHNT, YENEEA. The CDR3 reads CASSSAGGPHNEQFF. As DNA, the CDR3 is TGTGCCAGCAGCTCGGCCGGGGGGCCCCACAATGAGCAGTTCTTC.

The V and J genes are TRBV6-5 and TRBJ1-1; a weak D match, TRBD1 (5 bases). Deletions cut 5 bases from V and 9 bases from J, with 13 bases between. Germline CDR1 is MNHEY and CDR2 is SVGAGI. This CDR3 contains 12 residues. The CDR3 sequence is CASSQGGAQAFF. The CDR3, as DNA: TGTGCCAGCAGTCAGGGTGGGGCGCAAGCTTTCTTT.

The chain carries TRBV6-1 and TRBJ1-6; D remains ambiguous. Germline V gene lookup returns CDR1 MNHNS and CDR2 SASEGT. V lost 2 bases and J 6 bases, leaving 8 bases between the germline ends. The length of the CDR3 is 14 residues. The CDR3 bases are TGTGCCAGCAGTGAATCTGGCTTTAATTCACCCCTCCACTTT. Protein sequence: CASSESGFNSPLHF.

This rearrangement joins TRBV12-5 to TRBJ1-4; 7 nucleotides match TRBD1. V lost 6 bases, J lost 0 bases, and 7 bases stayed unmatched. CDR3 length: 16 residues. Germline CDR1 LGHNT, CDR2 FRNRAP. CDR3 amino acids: CASGPGQSSTNEKLFF. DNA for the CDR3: TGTGCTAGTGGCCCGGGACAGTCCTCAACTAATGAAAAACTGTTTTTT.